The 24 T cell receptor beta chains presented below share a single source sample, sequenced in a study of T cells in Graves' hyperthyroidism and ophthalmopathy. Amplified TCR beta CDR3 regions derived from RNA transcripts. An initial round of RT-PCR targeting the TCR CDR3 relied on the HTBI primer set. TCRdb passed the multiplex PCR reads through MiXCR, listing each CDR3 protein once. The data show some 510,000 distinct CDR3 sequences, more than 45% seen once. Source material: peripheral blood or thyroid tissue (not recorded which). These TCRs come from a woman aged 18-30 years with Graves' hyperthyroidism.

J is TRBJ2-7 and V is TRBV6-5; TRBD1 agrees at 7 bases. CDR3 length: 15 residues. Germline V CDR1 and CDR2: MNHEY, SVGAGI. The V segment lost 0 bases and the J segment 2 bases; nucleotides outside the gene matches: 4. The CDR3 sequence: CASSYSTGATYEQYF. The DNA of the CDR3 is TGTGCCAGCAGTTACTCTACAGGGGCTACCTACGAGCAGTACTTC.

The chain employs TRBV12-3 or TRBV12-4 and TRBJ2-5, with 8 bases lining up with TRBD2. The V gene end was trimmed by 4 bases and the J gene end by 5 bases; junction bases not matched to a gene: 15. This CDR3 is 17 amino acids long. This CDR3 reads CASSSGLAGRILETQYF. Here the CDR3 DNA reads TGTGCCAGCAGTTCTGGACTAGCAGGGAGGATATTGGAGACCCAGTACTTC.

This chain links TRBV6-5 with TRBJ1-4, with 9 bases lining up with TRBD1. This CDR3 has 15 residues. V lost 2 bases, J lost 7 bases, and 5 bases stayed unmatched. Germline V gene lookup returns CDR1 MNHEY and CDR2 SVGAGI. CDR3 nucleotides: TGTGCCAGCAGTTACGCCGGACAGGGGTTTGAAAAACTGTTTTTT. Residues: CASSYAGQGFEKLFF.

This chain links TRBV20-1 with TRBJ2-5; D not certain. CDR3 length equals 12 residues. Germline-derived CDR1 and CDR2 are DFQATT and SNEGSKA (reference sequence). Trimming took off 8 bases at V and 2 bases at J, with 12 bases between the two ends. CDR3 DNA sequence: TGCAGTTTGCGCCGGCGGCAAGAGACCCAGTACTTC. This sequence encodes CSLRRRQETQYF.

J is TRBJ2-6 and V is TRBV25-1; maybe TRBD2 (5 bases). There are 16 residues in the CDR3. Germline CDR1 MGHDK, CDR2 SYGVNS. Trimming took 6 bases from V and 2 from J, leaving 14 bases between them. For the CDR3, the DNA is TGTGCCAGCAGGGCGGCCGGGAAGCCTGGGGCCAACGTCCTGACTTTC. This codes for CASRAAGKPGANVLTF.

To note about this clonotype: This could be a read error, since a much larger clone is one nucleotide away. The genes are TRBV19 and TRBJ1-4, with D unresolved. The CDR3 is 13 amino acids. The V end lost 3 bases, the J end lost 4 bases, and 6 bases lay between the germline ends. Looked up from germline, CDR1 is LNHDA and CDR2 is SQIVND (reference sequence). The CDR3 loop is CASSIQRNEKLFF. The DNA for the CDR3 is TGTGCCAGTAGTATCCAGCGTAATGAAAAACTGTTTTTT.

The table lists this clonotype with a few counts. This chain links TRBV9 with TRBJ1-4; perhaps TRBD1 as D (5 bases). The CDR3 is made up of 14 amino acids. CDR1 SGDLS and CDR2 YYNGEE come from the germline V gene. Trimming left V 4 bases short and J 10 bases short, with 17 bases between. CDR3 sequence reads: CASSIGTEPRKLFF. CDR3 in DNA: TGTGCCAGCAGCATCGGGACGGAGCCCCGAAAACTGTTTTTT.

Comments on this clonotype: Relative to the germline gene, one junction end is altered; a read error may explain this. J is TRBJ2-5 and V is TRBV25-1; D is possibly TRBD2 (6 bases). The germline CDR1 and CDR2 sequences are MGHDK and SYGVNS. The CDR3 sequence is 13 residues long. The CDR3 sequence: CAGRDSNEETQYF. Written as DNA, the CDR3 is TGTGCCGGCAGGGACTCCAACGAGGAGACCCAGTACTTC. Full variable domain (outside the CDR3, taken from reference TRBV25-1 and TRBJ2-5): EADIYQTPRYLVIGTGKKITLECSQTMGHDKMYWYQQDPGMELHLIHYSYGVNSTEKGDLSSESTVSRIRTEHFPLTLESARPSHTSQYLCAGRDSNEETQYFGPGTRLLVL.

In its sample, this clonotype was seen many times. The chain links TRBV15 to TRBJ2-5; D ambiguous. CDR3 length: 17 amino acids. Germline V lookup: CDR1 LNHNV, CDR2 YYDKDF (reference sequence). V was cut by 1 base and J by 0 bases, with 15 bases left in between. CDR3 region: CATSRGRSILYQETQYF. CDR3 coding DNA: TGTGCCACCAGCAGAGGCCGATCTATCTTGTACCAAGAGACCCAGTACTTC.

Concerning this clonotype: A clone one base away is much larger, so this may be a read error. Without the conserved terminal phenylalanine or tryptophan, this CDR3 likely stems from a read error. The gene calls are TRBV24-1 and TRBJ1-2, with 10 bases that match TRBD1. With 4 bases clipped from V and 2 bases from J, the junction kept 6 bases outside the gene matches. CDR3 size: 16 residues. Germline values: CDR1 KGHDR, CDR2 SFDVKD. The CDR3 spells CATSDLGTGVNYGYTL. The CDR3 coding sequence is TGTGCCACCAGTGACCTCGGGACAGGGGTCAACTATGGCTACACCCTC.

The chain combines TRBV25-1 with TRBJ1-4, with TRBD1 as a possible D gene (6 bases). Trimming removed 4 bases at V and 6 bases at J, with 15 bases between. This CDR3 contains 15 residues. The germline V gene has CDR1 MGHDK and CDR2 SYGVNS. CDR3 amino acids: CASSASVEGDEKLFF. The CDR3 coding sequence is TGTGCCAGCAGTGCTAGTGTGGAGGGGGATGAAAAACTGTTTTTT.

This clonotype was seen repeatedly, ten times or more. The genes are TRBV29-1 and TRBJ1-1; no reliable D call. CDR1 is SQVTM, CDR2 ANQGSEA, per germline. The CDR3 contains 12 residues. V was cut by 8 bases and J by 8 bases, with 18 bases left in between. The CDR3 nucleotides are TGCAGCATTACTGGGGTATCGTTGGAAGCTTTCTTT. Translated: CSITGVSLEAFF.

This clonotype was seen more than once but under ten times. The gene calls are TRBV2 and TRBJ1-2; D gene unclear. Germline V gives CDR1 SNHLY, CDR2 FYNNEI. The ends were cut back, 5 bases at V and 8 bases at J, with 12 bases in the middle. The CDR3 is made up of 12 amino acids. DNA of the CDR3: TGTGCCAGCAGTTGGGGTCCTCTAGGCTACACCTTC. The encoded protein is CASSWGPLGYTF.

The chain has TRBV7-3 and TRBJ2-7; D is possibly TRBD2 (7 bases). This CDR3 has 14 amino acids. V lost 5 bases and J 6 bases, leaving 17 bases between the germline ends. Germline V lookup: CDR1 SGHTA, CDR2 FQGTGA. CDR3 region: CASSQGGEHPEQYF. In DNA form, the CDR3 reads TGTGCCAGCAGCCAAGGGGGGGAGCACCCCGAGCAGTACTTC.

In this sample, this clonotype turned up many times. V and J are TRBV29-1 and TRBJ1-1; 7 nucleotides line up with TRBD1. This CDR3 has 14 amino acids. V was clipped by 5 bases and J by 0 bases; unmatched bases: 6. Looked up from germline, CDR1 is SQVTM and CDR2 is ANQGSEA. CDR3 residues: CSVSGQIMNTEAFF. CDR3 coding DNA: TGCAGCGTTTCGGGACAGATCATGAACACTGAAGCTTTCTTT. Complete variable domain (other parts from reference TRBV29-1 and TRBJ1-1): SAVISQKPSRDICQRGTSLTIQCQVDSQVTMMFWYRQQPGQSLTLIATANQGSEATYESGFVIDKFPISRPNLTFSTLTVSNMSPEDSSIYLCSVSGQIMNTEAFFGQGTRLTVV.

The rearrangement joins TRBV7-8 to TRBJ1-6; TRBD1 agrees at 7 bases. Germline lookup yields CDR1 SGHVS and CDR2 FQNEAQ. This CDR3 contains 16 residues. V lost 5 bases, J lost 15 bases, and 19 bases stayed unmatched. The CDR3 is CASSPRRGGPSKGLHF. Here the CDR3 DNA reads TGTGCCAGCAGCCCGAGGAGAGGGGGCCCGAGCAAAGGCCTCCACTTT.

On this clonotype: Since a much larger clone is just one base distant, this may be a read error. V usage is TRBV7-2 and J usage is TRBJ1-2; D is unclear. The CDR3 sequence is 13 residues long. Trimming removed 5 bases at V and 6 bases at J, with 13 bases between. In germline, CDR1 is SGHTA, CDR2 FQGNSA. The CDR3 sequence is CASSIRYKDGYTF. The CDR3 DNA reads TGTGCCAGCAGCATCCGCTACAAAGATGGCTACACCTTC. The full variable domain, its missing parts supplied by reference TRBV7-2 and TRBJ1-2, is GAGVSQSPSNKVTEKGKDVELRCDPISGHTALYWYRQSLGQGLEFLIYFQGNSAPDKSGLPSDRFSAERTGGSVSTLTIQRTQQEDSAVYLCASSIRYKDGYTFGSGTRLTVV.

This clonotype was seen at least ten times. The genes are TRBV2 and TRBJ1-5, with D perhaps TRBD1 (6 bases). The CDR3 runs to 14 residues. V lost 2 bases and J lost 7, with 12 bases in between. Germline V gene data show CDR1 as SNHLY and CDR2 as FYNNEI. The CDR3 DNA is TGTGCCAGCAGTGAACACAGGGCATGGCAGCCCCAGCATTTT. This sequence encodes CASSEHRAWQPQHF.

Turning to this clonotype: The final CDR3 position lacks the conserved phenylalanine or tryptophan, pointing to a likely read error. The DNA is omitted, as the CDR3 cannot be located on it reliably, and the CDR3 follows TCRdb's listing. The rearrangement links TRBV29-1 to TRBJ1-4. Germline V gene sequence: CDR1 SQVTM, CDR2 ANQGSEA. Termini included, the CDR3 measures 8 amino acids. The CDR3: CSAGEQRY.

The chain recombines TRBV7-2 with TRBJ2-7, with 7 bases that match TRBD1. Germline-derived CDR1 and CDR2 are SGHTA and FQGNSA. V lost 5 bases and J lost 2; bases outside the gene matches: 6. This CDR3 has 14 residues. In DNA, the CDR3 is TGTGCCAGCAGCCCCCTGACAGGGACCTACGAGCAGTACTTC. Translated: CASSPLTGTYEQYF.

The rearrangement links TRBV2 to TRBJ2-7, with 12 nucleotides matching TRBD1. Germline V gene data show CDR1 as SNHLY and CDR2 as FYNNEI. V lost 6 bases, J lost 6 bases, and 12 bases stayed unmatched. This CDR3 contains 16 residues. The CDR3, as DNA: TGTGCCAGCAGCCACCCCAGAGGGACAGGGGGCCCCGAGCAGTACTTC. Protein product: CASSHPRGTGGPEQYF.

This rearrangement joins TRBV2 to TRBJ2-7; 10 bases line up with TRBD2. The CDR3 spans 15 residues. From germline, CDR1 is SNHLY and CDR2 FYNNEI. The V gene end was trimmed by 3 bases and the J gene end by 7 bases; junction bases not matched to a gene: 9. CDR3: CASSEASGSLYEQYF. CDR3 DNA: TGTGCCAGCAGTGAGGCTAGCGGGAGTCTCTATGAGCAGTACTTC.

This clonotype occurred many times. V gene TRBV5-1 combines with J gene TRBJ1-4; 8 nucleotides agree with TRBD1. With V trimmed by 4 bases and J by 7 bases, 6 bases remained unmatched. Germline loops: CDR1 SGHRS, CDR2 YFSETQ. The CDR3 totals 14 residues. The CDR3 protein is CASSQTGQGEKLFF. CDR3 nucleotides: TGCGCCAGCAGCCAAACAGGACAGGGTGAAAAACTGTTTTTT.

This clonotype was observed a handful of times. The gene calls are TRBV2 and TRBJ2-3; D is ambiguous. CDR3 length: 14 amino acids. Germline CDR1 SNHLY, CDR2 FYNNEI. The germline V and J ends were trimmed by 5 bases and 2 bases, with 11 bases remaining between them. The CDR3 DNA follows: TGTGCCAGCAGTAGGTTCATAACCACAGATACGCAGTATTTT. As protein: CASSRFITTDTQYF.